This entry lists 21 T cell receptor beta chains sequenced from one sample in a study of shared clonotypes between healthy human individuals. Only in-frame clones appear in the TCRdb table, and some are missing; sequencing was by immunoSEQ multiplex PCR. The sample includes roughly 640,000 clones, roughly 70% of them seen just once. Material for sequencing was memory CD4+ T cells sorted from blood. Specified subset: CD45RA-negative fraction. These receptors came from a woman under 40 in good health.

The chain joins TRBV11-3 to TRBJ2-1; no definite D call. There are 17 residues in the CDR3. The germline V gene encodes CDR1 SGHNT and CDR2 YENEEA. V was shortened by 5 bases and J by 5 bases, with 22 bases between the two germline ends. DNA for the CDR3: TGTGCCAGCAGCCGTGCCCCAGGAACCCGAAGTAACAATGAGCAGTTCTTC. It specifies CASSRAPGTRSNNEQFF. The complete variable domain, with remaining parts taken from reference TRBV11-3 and TRBJ2-1, reads EAGVVQSPRYKIIEKKQPVAFWCNPISGHNTLYWYLQNLGQGPELLIRYENEEAVDDSQLPKDRFSAERLKGVDSTLKIQPAELGDSAVYLCASSRAPGTRSNNEQFFGPGTRLTVL.

V usage is TRBV28 and J usage is TRBJ1-4; D unresolved. Germline V gene lookup returns CDR1 MDHEN and CDR2 SYDVKM. The CDR3 covers 14 residues. V lost 6 bases, J lost 6 bases, and 14 bases lay in between. The CDR3 sequence: CASRLQVGHEKLFF. The CDR3 DNA is TGTGCCAGCAGACTCCAAGTCGGCCATGAAAAACTGTTTTTT.

This chain uses TRBV28 with TRBJ1-2; maybe TRBD1 (5 bases). Looked up from germline, CDR1 is MDHEN and CDR2 is SYDVKM. V lost 3 bases to trimming and J lost 4 bases, with 15 bases between them. This CDR3 region has 15 residues. The CDR3 reads CASSFDGRARYGYTF. For the CDR3, the DNA is TGTGCCAGCAGTTTTGACGGCAGGGCCCGCTATGGCTACACCTTC.

Only one count was recorded for this clone. The chain combines TRBV28 with TRBJ2-1, with D unresolved. Germline CDR1 and CDR2: MDHEN and SYDVKM. There are 14 residues in the CDR3. V was shortened by 7 bases and J by 5 bases, with 15 bases between the two germline ends. The CDR3, as DNA: TGTGCCAGCAACCAAATCCGAACACACAATGAGCAGTTCTTC. Its protein product is CASNQIRTHNEQFF.

This clone appeared a few times. CDR3 protein: CASSLGSGTANEKLFF. The CDR3 DNA reads as TGCGCCAGCAGCCTAGGATCCGGGACAGCTAATGAAAAACTGTTTTTT. The rearrangement links TRBV4-1 to TRBJ1-4, with TRBD1 identical over 7 bases. The germline gives CDR1 MGHRA, CDR2 YSYEKL. The CDR3 extends over 16 amino acids. Unmatched junction bases numbered 8, after V lost 4 bases and J lost 3 bases.

On this clone: Other DNA variants within this sample encode the same CDR3. This rearrangement joins TRBV7-9 to TRBJ1-1; weak D call: TRBD1 (5 bases). CDR3 size: 13 residues. CDR1 is SEHNR and CDR2 is FQNEAQ in the germline V gene (reference sequence). Trimming stripped 2 bases from V and 3 bases from J, with 7 bases between. The CDR3 protein is CASSLQGDTEAFF. The CDR3 DNA sequence: TGTGCCAGCAGCTTACAAGGGGACACTGAAGCTTTCTTT.

The chain has TRBV11-2 and TRBJ2-7; tentatively, D is TRBD1 or TRBD2 (5 bases each). The CDR3 loop spans 15 amino acids. V was trimmed by 3 bases and J by 2 bases, leaving 14 bases between them. The germline gives CDR1 SGHAT, CDR2 FQNNGV. The DNA of the CDR3 is TGTGCCAGCAGCTTGTTGGGGGTAGCCACCTACGAGCAGTACTTC. Translating it yields CASSLLGVATYEQYF.

The rearrangement joins TRBV10-1 to TRBJ2-7; 9 positions match TRBD2. This CDR3 has 15 amino acids. V lost 0 bases, J lost 1 base, and 1 base stayed unmatched. CDR1 and CDR2 from the germline V gene are WNHNN and SYGVQD (reference sequence). The CDR3 nucleotides read TGCGCCAGCAGTGAGTCTAGCGGGGGTTCCTACGAGCAGTACTTC. This gives the protein CASSESSGGSYEQYF.

This clone has only one observation. This chain joins TRBV5-1 and TRBJ2-2; tentatively, D is TRBD1 (5 bases). The length of the CDR3 is 13 residues. V lost 4 bases and J lost 5, with 9 bases in between. The germline V gene encodes CDR1 SGHRS and CDR2 YFSETQ. The CDR3 DNA sequence: TGCGCCAGCAGCCGCAGGGTAACCGGGGAGCTGTTTTTT. This encodes CASSRRVTGELFF.

This chain joins TRBV28 and TRBJ2-7; D tentatively reads TRBD1 or TRBD2 (5 bases each). The ends were cut back, 4 bases at V and 0 bases at J, with 13 bases in the middle. Germline assignment: CDR1 MDHEN and CDR2 SYDVKM. This CDR3 comprises 15 residues. CDR3 nucleotide sequence: TGTGCCAGCAGTTCTCCCGGGACGAACTCCTACGAGCAGTACTTC. It specifies CASSSPGTNSYEQYF. Variable domain in full (rest from reference TRBV28 and TRBJ2-7): DVKVTQSSRYLVKRTGEKVFLECVQDMDHENMFWYRQDPGLGLRLIYFSYDVKMKEKGDIPEGYSVSREKKERFSLILESASTNQTSMYLCASSSPGTNSYEQYFGPGTRLTVT.

The table lists this clone with a count of one. The V call is TRBV19, the J call TRBJ2-6, with unresolved D. Trimming pared 5 bases from V and 2 bases from J, leaving 7 bases between. CDR3 length: 14 amino acids. CDR1 is LNHDA and CDR2 is SQIVND in the germline V gene (reference sequence). The CDR3 DNA reads as TGTGCCAGTAGTTCAGGCGCTGGGGCCAACGTCCTGACTTTC. As protein: CASSSGAGANVLTF.

CDR3 bases: TGTGCCAGCAGTGAAAGGGGCCTAGCGGGAGGACTACAAGAGACCCAGTACTTC. It codes for CASSERGLAGGLQETQYF. The rearrangement joins TRBV6-1 to TRBJ2-5, with TRBD2 matching over 11 bases. Trimming cost V 2 bases and J 2 bases; bases outside gene matches: 10. CDR1 MNHNS and CDR2 SASEGT come from the germline V gene. This CDR3 is built from 18 residues.

A few counts support this clone. The chain has TRBV5-1 and TRBJ2-5, with D hard to call. Germline lookup yields CDR1 SGHRS and CDR2 YFSETQ. V was pared by 0 bases and J by 1 base, with 7 bases between. The CDR3 totals 14 residues. CDR3 nucleotide sequence: TGCGCCAGCAGCTTGGGACATTTCCAAGAGACCCAGTACTTC. This codes for CASSLGHFQETQYF.

This chain joins TRBV2 and TRBJ1-1; D perhaps matches TRBD1 (6 bases). This CDR3 is built from 14 residues. Deletions cut 4 bases from V and 4 bases from J, with 13 bases between. Germline V gene data show CDR1 as SNHLY and CDR2 as FYNNEI. CDR3 region: CASSGQQGGTEAFF. The DNA for the CDR3 is TGTGCCAGCAGTGGACAACAGGGTGGCACTGAAGCTTTCTTT.

The chain recombines TRBV27 with TRBJ2-3; 7 nucleotides line up with TRBD2. CDR3 length: 12 amino acids. Germline V lookup: CDR1 MNHEY, CDR2 SMNVEV (reference sequence). V was pared by 5 bases and J by 7 bases, with 3 bases of the junction left unmatched. CDR3 amino acids: CASSKTSNTQYF. CDR3 nucleotides: TGTGCCAGCAGTAAGACTAGCAATACGCAGTATTTT.

This chain joins TRBV6-5 and TRBJ1-1; D uncertain. From germline, CDR1 is MNHEY and CDR2 SVGAGI. The CDR3 is 13 residues long. The germline V and J ends were trimmed by 8 bases and 6 bases, with 16 bases remaining between them. The CDR3 spells CASGRTGFAEAFF. The CDR3 DNA is TGTGCCAGCGGAAGGACGGGGTTCGCTGAAGCTTTCTTT.

The rearrangement joins TRBV30 to TRBJ1-5; D might be TRBD1 (6 bases). CDR1 and CDR2 from the germline V gene are GTSNPN and SVGIG (reference sequence). The CDR3 has 15 residues. Trimming took 3 bases from V and 6 from J, leaving 18 bases between them. For the CDR3, the DNA is TGTGCCTGGAGCATCGTGGGCAGGGGCGGTCAGCCCCAGCATTTT. This sequence encodes CAWSIVGRGGQPQHF. The complete variable domain, with remaining parts taken from reference TRBV30 and TRBJ1-5, reads SQTIHQWPATLVQPVGSPLSLECTVEGTSNPNLYWYRQAAGRGLQLLFYSVGIGQISSEVPQNLSASRPQDRQFILSSKKLLLSDSGFYLCAWSIVGRGGQPQHFGDGTRLSIL.

The chain has TRBV29-1 and TRBJ2-3; D unclear. Germline CDR1 and CDR2: SQVTM and ANQGSEA. This CDR3 region has 13 residues. V was cut by 7 bases and J by 1 base, with 12 bases left in between. The CDR3 region is CSGRVGGTDTQYF. In DNA, the CDR3 is TGCAGCGGCCGGGTTGGGGGCACAGATACGCAGTATTTT.

The rearrangement uses TRBV7-3 and TRBJ2-4; D uncertain. CDR3 length: 14 amino acids. Germline CDR1 is SGHTA and CDR2 is FQGTGA. Between the trimmed V and J ends, which lost 8 bases and 0 bases, there was a span of 11 bases. The CDR3 sequence is CASPFLRAKNIQYF. In nucleotides, the CDR3 is TGTGCCAGCCCCTTCTTACGAGCCAAAAACATTCAGTACTTC.

The chain is built from TRBV5-1 and TRBJ1-1, with 9 positions matching TRBD1. Germline-derived CDR1 and CDR2 are SGHRS and YFSETQ. J was trimmed by 0 bases and V by 5 bases; bases with no gene match: 11. The CDR3 runs to 17 residues. The CDR3 DNA sequence: TGCGCCAGCAGAAGGGCGGGGACAGGGATAATGAACACTGAAGCTTTCTTT. Its protein is CASRRAGTGIMNTEAFF. Combining the CDR3 with reference TRBV5-1 and TRBJ1-1 gives the whole variable domain KAGVTQTPRYLIKTRGQQVTLSCSPISGHRSVSWYQQTPGQGLQFLFEYFSETQRNKGNFPGRFSGRQFSNSRSEMNVSTLELGDSALYLCASRRAGTGIMNTEAFFGQGTRLTVV.

The rearrangement links TRBV27 to TRBJ1-1; D call uncertain. In germline, CDR1 is MNHEY, CDR2 SMNVEV (reference sequence). Trimming stripped 0 bases from V and 4 bases from J, with 12 bases between. This CDR3 contains 15 residues. The CDR3 is CASSLSAVATTEAFF. In nucleotides, the CDR3 is TGTGCCAGCAGTTTATCGGCTGTCGCAACCACTGAAGCTTTCTTT.